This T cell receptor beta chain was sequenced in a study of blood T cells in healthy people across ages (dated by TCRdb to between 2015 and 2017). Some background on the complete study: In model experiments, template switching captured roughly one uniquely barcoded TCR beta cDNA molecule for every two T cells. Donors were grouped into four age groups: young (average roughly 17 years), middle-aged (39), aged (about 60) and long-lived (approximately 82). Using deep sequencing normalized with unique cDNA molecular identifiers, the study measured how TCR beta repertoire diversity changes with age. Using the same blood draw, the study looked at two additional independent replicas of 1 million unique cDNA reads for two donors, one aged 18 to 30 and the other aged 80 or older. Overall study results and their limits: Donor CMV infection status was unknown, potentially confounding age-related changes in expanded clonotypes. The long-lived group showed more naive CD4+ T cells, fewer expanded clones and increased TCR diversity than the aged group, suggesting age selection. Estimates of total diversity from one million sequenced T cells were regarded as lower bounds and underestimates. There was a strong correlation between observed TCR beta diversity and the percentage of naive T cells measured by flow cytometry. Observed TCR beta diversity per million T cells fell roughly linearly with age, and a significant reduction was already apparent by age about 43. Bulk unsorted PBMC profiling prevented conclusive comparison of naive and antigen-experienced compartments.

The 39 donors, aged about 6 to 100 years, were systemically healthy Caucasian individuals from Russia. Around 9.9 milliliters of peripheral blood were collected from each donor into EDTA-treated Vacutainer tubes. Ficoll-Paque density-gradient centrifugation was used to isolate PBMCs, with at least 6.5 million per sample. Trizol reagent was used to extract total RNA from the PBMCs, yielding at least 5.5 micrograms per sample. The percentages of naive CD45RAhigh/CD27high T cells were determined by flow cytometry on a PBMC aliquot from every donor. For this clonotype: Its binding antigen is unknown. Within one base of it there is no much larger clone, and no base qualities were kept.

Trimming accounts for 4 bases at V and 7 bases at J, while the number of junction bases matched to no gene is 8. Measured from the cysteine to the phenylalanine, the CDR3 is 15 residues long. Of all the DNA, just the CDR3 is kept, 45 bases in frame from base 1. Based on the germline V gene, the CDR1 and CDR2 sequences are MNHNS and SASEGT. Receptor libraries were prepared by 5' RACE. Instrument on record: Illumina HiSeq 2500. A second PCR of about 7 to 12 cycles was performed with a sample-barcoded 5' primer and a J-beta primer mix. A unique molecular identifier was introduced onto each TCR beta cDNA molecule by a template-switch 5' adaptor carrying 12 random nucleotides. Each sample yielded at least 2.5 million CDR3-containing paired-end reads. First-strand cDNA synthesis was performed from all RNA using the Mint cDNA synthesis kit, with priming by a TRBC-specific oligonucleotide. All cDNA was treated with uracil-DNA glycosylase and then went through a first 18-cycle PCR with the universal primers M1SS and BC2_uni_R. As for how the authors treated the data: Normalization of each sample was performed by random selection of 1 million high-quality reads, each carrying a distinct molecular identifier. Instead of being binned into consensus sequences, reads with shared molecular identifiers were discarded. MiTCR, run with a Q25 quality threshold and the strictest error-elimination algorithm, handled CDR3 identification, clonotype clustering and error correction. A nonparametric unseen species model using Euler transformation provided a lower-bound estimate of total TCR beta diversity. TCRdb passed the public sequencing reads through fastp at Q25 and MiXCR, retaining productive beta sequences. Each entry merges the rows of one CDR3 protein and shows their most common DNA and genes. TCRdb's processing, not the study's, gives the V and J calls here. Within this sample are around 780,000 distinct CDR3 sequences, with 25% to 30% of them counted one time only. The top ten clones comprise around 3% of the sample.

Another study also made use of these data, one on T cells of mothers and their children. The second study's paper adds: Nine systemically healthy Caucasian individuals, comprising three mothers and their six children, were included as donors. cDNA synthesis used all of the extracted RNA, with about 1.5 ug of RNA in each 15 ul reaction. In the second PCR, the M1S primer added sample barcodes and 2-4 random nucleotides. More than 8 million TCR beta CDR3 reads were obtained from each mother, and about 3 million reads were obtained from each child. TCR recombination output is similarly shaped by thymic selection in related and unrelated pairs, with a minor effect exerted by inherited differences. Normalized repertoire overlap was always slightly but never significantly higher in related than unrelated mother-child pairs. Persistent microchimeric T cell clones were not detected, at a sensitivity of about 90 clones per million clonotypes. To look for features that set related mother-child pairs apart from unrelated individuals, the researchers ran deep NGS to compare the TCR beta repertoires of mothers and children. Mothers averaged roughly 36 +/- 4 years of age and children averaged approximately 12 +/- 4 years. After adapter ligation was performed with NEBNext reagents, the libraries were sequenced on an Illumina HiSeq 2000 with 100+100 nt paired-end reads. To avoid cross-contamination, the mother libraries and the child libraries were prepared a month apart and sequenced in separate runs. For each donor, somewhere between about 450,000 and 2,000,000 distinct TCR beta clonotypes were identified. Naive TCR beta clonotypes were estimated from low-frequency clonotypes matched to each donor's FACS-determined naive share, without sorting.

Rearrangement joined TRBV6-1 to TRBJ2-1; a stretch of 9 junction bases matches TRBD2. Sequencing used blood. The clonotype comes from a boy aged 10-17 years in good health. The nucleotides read TGTGCCAGCAGTGTGCTTGGCGGGGGGGAAAATGAGCAGTTCTTC. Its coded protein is CASSVLGGGENEQFF.